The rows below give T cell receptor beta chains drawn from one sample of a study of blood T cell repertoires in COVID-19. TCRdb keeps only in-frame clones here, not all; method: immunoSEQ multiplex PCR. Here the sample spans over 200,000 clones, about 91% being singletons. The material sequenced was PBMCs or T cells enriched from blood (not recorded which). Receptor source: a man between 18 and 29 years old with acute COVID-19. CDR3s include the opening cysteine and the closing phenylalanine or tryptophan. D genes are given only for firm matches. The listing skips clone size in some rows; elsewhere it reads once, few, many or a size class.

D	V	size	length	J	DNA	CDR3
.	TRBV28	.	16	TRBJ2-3	TGTGCCAGCAGTTTATCAGAAGGGGCTCGCACAGATACGCAGTATTTT	CASSLSEGARTDTQYF
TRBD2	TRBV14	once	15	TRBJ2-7	TGTGCCAGCAGCCCGGGACTAGCGGTTATCTACGAGCAGTACTTC	CASSPGLAVIYEQYF
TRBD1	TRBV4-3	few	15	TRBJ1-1	TGCGCCAGCAGCCAATCCCGAACAGGGGGATCTGAAGCTTTCTTT	CASSQSRTGGSEAFF
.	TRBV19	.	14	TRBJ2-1	TGTGCCAGTAAGAAGGGGAACTACTACAATGAGCAGTTCTTC	CASKKGNYYNEQFF
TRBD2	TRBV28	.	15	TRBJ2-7	TGTGCCAGCAGTTCCTTAGCGGGAGGGGCCTACGAGCAGTACTTC	CASSSLAGGAYEQYF
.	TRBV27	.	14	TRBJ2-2	TGTGCCAGCAGTTTTCTGCGGAACACCGGGGAGCTGTTTTTT	CASSFLRNTGELFF
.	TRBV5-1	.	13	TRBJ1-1	TGCGCCAGCAGCCCCGGGACTAAAACTGAAGCTTTCTTT	CASSPGTKTEAFF
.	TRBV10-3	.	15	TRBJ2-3	TGTGCCATCGGCCAGGGGGGATCCCGCACAGATACGCAGTATTTT	CAIGQGGSRTDTQYF
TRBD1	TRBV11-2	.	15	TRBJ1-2	TGTGCCAGCAGCAGACAAACCGGGACAGGGGCTGGCTACACCTTC	CASSRQTGTGAGYTF
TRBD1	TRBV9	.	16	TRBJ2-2	TGTGCCCGCAGCACGGGGGGGACAGGGGCTACCGGGGAGCTGTTTTTT	CARSTGGTGATGELFF
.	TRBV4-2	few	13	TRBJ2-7	TGTGCCAGCAGCCCTGACATAGGCCACGAGCAGTACTTC	CASSPDIGHEQYF
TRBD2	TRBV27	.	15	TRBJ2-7	TGTGCCAGCAGTTCCCCCGGACTAGCGAACTACGAGCAGTACTTC	CASSSPGLANYEQYF
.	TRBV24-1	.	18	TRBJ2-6	TGTGCCACCAGTGACCCACAGGAGGGAAGCTCTGGGGCCAACGTCCTGACTTTC	CATSDPQEGSSGANVLTF
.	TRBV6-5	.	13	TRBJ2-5	TGTGCCAGCAGTTACTCGGAGGGAGAGACCCAGTACTTC	CASSYSEGETQYF
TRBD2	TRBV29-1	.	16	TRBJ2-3	TGCAGCGTGGAAGGCTTTAGAGCGGGGCGCACAGATACGCAGTATTTT	CSVEGFRAGRTDTQYF
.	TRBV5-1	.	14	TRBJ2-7	TGCGCCAGCAGCTTGGGGCAACCAGCCTACGAGCAGTACTTC	CASSLGQPAYEQYF
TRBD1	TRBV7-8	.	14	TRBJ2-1	TGTGCCAGCAGCTGGGACAGGGGGATGAATGAGCAGTTCTTC	CASSWDRGMNEQFF
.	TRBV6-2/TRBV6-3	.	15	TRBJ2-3	TGTGCCAGCAGCACACAGGGTTCGGCCACAGATACGCAGTATTTT	CASSTQGSATDTQYF
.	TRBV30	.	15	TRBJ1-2	TGTGCCTGGAGTGATCCCAGGAGGTCTAACTATGGCTACACCTTC	CAWSDPRRSNYGYTF
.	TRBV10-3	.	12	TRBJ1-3	TGTGCCATCAGTGGAGCGGGAAACACCATATATTTT	CAISGAGNTIYF
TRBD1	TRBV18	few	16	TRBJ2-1	TGTGCCAGCTCGCCCCAGGACAGGGGAGGGTACAATGAGCAGTTCTTC	CASSPQDRGGYNEQFF
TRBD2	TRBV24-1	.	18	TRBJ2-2	TGTGCCACCAGTGATTTGGATAGCGGGAACCTGAACACCGGGGAGCTGTTTTTT	CATSDLDSGNLNTGELFF
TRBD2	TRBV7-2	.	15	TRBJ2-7	TGTGCCAGCAGCCCACGGACTAGCGGGCACTACGAGCAGTACTTC	CASSPRTSGHYEQYF
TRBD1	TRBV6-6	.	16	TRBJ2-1	TGTGCCAGCAGTACCCGGACAGGGAGCTCCTACAATGAGCAGTTCTTC	CASSTRTGSSYNEQFF
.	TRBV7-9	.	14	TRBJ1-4	TGTGCCAGCAGCTTACCTCCGGGGGAAGAAAAACTGTTTTTT	CASSLPPGEEKLFF
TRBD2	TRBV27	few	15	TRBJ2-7	TGTGCCAGCAGTTCGGGGATCGGGAGGACCTACGAGCAGTACTTC	CASSSGIGRTYEQYF
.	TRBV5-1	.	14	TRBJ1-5	TGCGCCAGCAGCTTGTCCCCAGGAAGTCAGCCCCAGCATTTT	CASSLSPGSQPQHF
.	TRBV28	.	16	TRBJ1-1	TGTGCCAGCACCATACGCCGGACAGTCATGAACACTGAAGCTTTCTTT	CASTIRRTVMNTEAFF
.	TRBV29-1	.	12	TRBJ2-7	TGCAGCGTTGCGGACAGTTCCTACGAGCAGTACTTC	CSVADSSYEQYF
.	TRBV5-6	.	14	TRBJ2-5	TGTGCCAGCAGCCGGGGGTCGTACCAAGAGACCCAGTACTTC	CASSRGSYQETQYF
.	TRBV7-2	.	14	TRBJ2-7	TGTGCCAGCAGCTTAACAGGAGAGATCAACGAGCAGTACTTC	CASSLTGEINEQYF
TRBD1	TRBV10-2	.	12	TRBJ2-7	TGCGCCAGCAGTGGACAGGGATACGAGCAGTACTTC	CASSGQGYEQYF
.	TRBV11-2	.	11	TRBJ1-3	TGTGCCAGCAGCCTTAGAAACACCATATATTTT	CASSLRNTIYF
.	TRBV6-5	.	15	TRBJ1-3	TGTGCCAGCAGCATGACAGAGATCGCGGGAAACACCATATATTTT	CASSMTEIAGNTIYF
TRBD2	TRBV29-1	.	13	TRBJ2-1	TGCAGCATCCGAGGACTAGCTTCCAATGAGCAGTTCTTC	CSIRGLASNEQFF
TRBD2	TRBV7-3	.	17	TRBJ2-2	TGTGCCAGCAGCTCCCCTGGGGAGCGGGAAGGCACCGGGGAGCTGTTTTTT	CASSSPGEREGTGELFF
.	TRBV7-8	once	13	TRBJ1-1	TGTGCCAGCAGCCCCAGGGGTGGCACTGAAGCTTTCTTT	CASSPRGGTEAFF
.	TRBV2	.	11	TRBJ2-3	TGTGCCAGCGCCTCCGGGGATACGCAGTATTTT	CASASGDTQYF
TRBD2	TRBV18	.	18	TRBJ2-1	TGTGCCAGCTCACCACCACCCCCAGCGGGAGGAAACTACAATGAGCAGTTCTTC	CASSPPPPAGGNYNEQFF
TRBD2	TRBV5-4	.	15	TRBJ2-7	TGTGCCAGCAGGGAGTTTAGCGGGAGGGCCGCCGAGCAGTACTTC	CASREFSGRAAEQYF
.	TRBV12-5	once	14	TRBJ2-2	TGTGCTAGTGCCCCCGCCCGGGGCACCGGGGAGCTGTTTTTT	CASAPARGTGELFF
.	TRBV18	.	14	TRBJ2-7	TGTGCCAGCTCATCCGCGTTAGAATCCTACGAGCAGTACTTC	CASSSALESYEQYF
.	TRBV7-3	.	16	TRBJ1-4	TGTGCCAGCAGACATATCGCCAAGCGAAATAATGAAAAACTGTTTTTT	CASRHIAKRNNEKLFF
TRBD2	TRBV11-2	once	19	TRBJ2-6	TGTGCCAGCAGCTTAGGGACTAGCGGGAGAGGGGCTGGGGCCAACGTCCTGACTTTC	CASSLGTSGRGAGANVLTF
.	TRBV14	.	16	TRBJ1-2	TGTGCCAGCAGCCAAGTCCTCCAGGGACTAAGAGGGAACTACACCTTC	CASSQVLQGLRGNYTF
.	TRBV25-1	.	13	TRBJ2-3	TGTGCCAGCAGCCCACTAGCCGCAGATACGCAGTATTTT	CASSPLAADTQYF
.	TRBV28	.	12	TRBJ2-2	TGTGCCAGCAGTTCCTCGGTCGGGGAGCTGTTTTTT	CASSSSVGELFF
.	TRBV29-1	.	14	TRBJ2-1	TGCAGCGTTTCCCCCCCGACTCTTAACAATGAGCAGTTCTTC	CSVSPPTLNNEQFF
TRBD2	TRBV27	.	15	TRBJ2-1	TGTGCCAGCAGGATCCGGACTAGCGGGAGTAATGAGCAGTTCTTC	CASRIRTSGSNEQFF
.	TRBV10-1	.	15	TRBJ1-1	TGCGCCAGCAGTGAGTCGAGGGATACGAACACTGAAGCTTTCTTT	CASSESRDTNTEAFF
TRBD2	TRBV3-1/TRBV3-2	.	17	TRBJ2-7	TGTGCCAGCAGTCTGACTAGCGGGAGGGCCGGGTCCTACGAGCAGTACTTC	CASSLTSGRAGSYEQYF
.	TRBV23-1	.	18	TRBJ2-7	TGCGCCAGCAGCCACTTGGGGCCGCAGAATTCTCCACCCTACGAGCAGTACTTC	CASSHLGPQNSPPYEQYF
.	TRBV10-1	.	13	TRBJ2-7	TGCGCCAGCAGTGAGTTGAAAGGGGCCGAGCAGTACTTC	CASSELKGAEQYF